These 25 T cell receptor beta chains were all obtained from the same sample, sequenced in a study of shared clonotypes between healthy human individuals. TCRdb's table, derived via immunoSEQ multiplex PCR, lists solely in-frame clones and lacks some. This table has around 1.6 million clones, about 98% appearing once. Sample: naive CD4+ T cells sorted from blood. The subset denotes: CD45RA+ positively selected. The receptor source for this set is a man aged 25 to 40 in good health.

The chain recombines TRBV28 with TRBJ2-1, with D uncertain. From germline, CDR1 is MDHEN and CDR2 SYDVKM. The V gene lost 5 bases and the J gene lost 9 bases, with 8 bases spanning the gap. CDR3 length equals 11 residues. In DNA form, the CDR3 reads TGTGCCAGCAGTATAGGAATTGAGCAGTTCTTC. Protein: CASSIGIEQFF. Filled out from reference TRBV28 and TRBJ2-1, the complete variable domain reads DVKVTQSSRYLVKRTGEKVFLECVQDMDHENMFWYRQDPGLGLRLIYFSYDVKMKEKGDIPEGYSVSREKKERFSLILESASTNQTSMYLCASSIGIEQFFGPGTRLTVL.

The V and J genes are TRBV7-2 and TRBJ2-1; weak D call: TRBD2 (6 bases). V dropped 7 bases and J dropped 1 base, with 11 bases sitting between them. This CDR3 region has 14 residues. Germline V lookup: CDR1 SGHTA, CDR2 FQGNSA. The CDR3 here is CASTRDSSYNEQFF. As DNA, the CDR3 is TGTGCCAGCACCCGGGACTCGTCCTACAATGAGCAGTTCTTC.

V and J are TRBV6-1 and TRBJ2-3; D is perhaps TRBD2 (5 bases). V lost 7 bases, J lost 3 bases, and 11 bases lay in between. The CDR3 consists of 13 residues. CDR1 is MNHNS, CDR2 SASEGT, per germline. CDR3: CASKGRGTDTQYF. CDR3 in DNA: TGTGCCAGCAAGGGAAGAGGGACAGATACGCAGTATTTT.

This rearrangement joins TRBV14 to TRBJ1-1; D possibly corresponds to TRBD1 (5 bases). The CDR3 has 14 residues. The V and J ends lost 3 bases and 6 bases respectively, with 14 bases between them. Looked up from germline, CDR1 is SGHDN and CDR2 is FVKESK. The CDR3 DNA follows: TGTGCCAGCAGCCACCGGGGGGACGGGGCTGAAGCTTTCTTT. Its translation is CASSHRGDGAEAFF.

The chain couples TRBV29-1 to TRBJ2-2, with D tentatively TRBD1 (5 bases). The germline CDR1 and CDR2 sequences are SQVTM and ANQGSEA. The ends were cut back, 4 bases at V and 2 bases at J, with 11 bases in the middle. CDR3 length equals 14 residues. The CDR3 nucleotides are TGCAGCGTTGGGAAAGGACATAACACCGGGGAGCTGTTTTTT. This sequence encodes CSVGKGHNTGELFF.

This chain uses TRBV28 with TRBJ2-3; 16 bases agree with TRBD2. V gave up 9 bases and J gave up 4 bases; unmatched junction bases: 16. The CDR3 runs to 19 residues. The germline gives CDR1 MDHEN, CDR2 SYDVKM. CDR3 nucleotide sequence: TGTGCCAGTCCCCCGGGACTAGCGGGAGGGGGATTGACATCAGATACGCAGTATTTT. Translating gives CASPPGLAGGGLTSDTQYF.

CDR3 in amino acids: CASSPADRPGYTF. The CDR3 DNA is TGTGCCAGCAGTCCCGCGGACAGGCCGGGCTACACCTTC. This chain joins TRBV28 and TRBJ1-2; TRBD1 aligns across 7 bases. CDR1 is MDHEN, CDR2 SYDVKM, per germline. Losses at the gene ends were 5 bases for V and 8 bases for J; bases not matched to a gene: 8. The CDR3 totals 13 residues.

The rearrangement uses TRBV7-3 and TRBJ2-1; D might be TRBD1 or TRBD2, each matching 6 bases. The CDR3 has 15 amino acids. CDR1 and CDR2 from the germline V gene are SGHTA and FQGTGA. The V gene lost 5 bases and the J gene lost 10 bases, with 21 bases spanning the gap. CDR3 nucleotide sequence: TGTGCCAGCAGCCCGCTTGTTGGGGGGCTCGGAGAGCAGTTCTTC. It yields the protein CASSPLVGGLGEQFF.

The V gene is TRBV5-1, the J gene TRBJ2-7, with 15 bases that match TRBD2. The ends lost 1 base at V and 6 bases at J; junction bases unmatched: 2. CDR1 and CDR2 from the germline V gene are SGHRS and YFSETQ. The CDR3 runs 15 residues. The CDR3 spells CASSLKGLAGGEQYF. In DNA form, the CDR3 reads TGCGCCAGCAGCTTGAAGGGACTAGCGGGAGGCGAGCAGTACTTC.

This sequence joins TRBV5-1 and TRBJ2-2; D call uncertain. Germline CDR1 reads SGHRS; CDR2 reads YFSETQ. The ends were cut back, 4 bases at V and 5 bases at J, with 15 bases in the middle. The CDR3 has 15 amino acids. The chain's CDR3 is CASSRPGLDTGELFF. Here the CDR3 DNA reads TGCGCCAGCAGCCGCCCGGGTTTAGATACCGGGGAGCTGTTTTTT.

Regarding this clone: An end of the junction differs from the germline gene, which may be a read error. The chain is built from TRBV2 and TRBJ1-2; 9 bases fit TRBD1. The CDR3 contains 14 residues. CDR1 SNHLY and CDR2 FYNNEI come from the germline V gene. The CDR3 spells CASREGQGIWGYTF. The CDR3 DNA reads as TGTGCCAGCAGGGAAGGACAGGGGATCTGGGGCTACACCTTC. Drawing the rest from reference TRBV2 and TRBJ1-2, the complete variable domain is EPEVTQTPSHQVTQMGQEVILRCVPISNHLYFYWYRQILGQKVEFLVSFYNNEISEKSEIFDDQFSVERPDGSNFTLKIRSTKLEDSAMYFCASREGQGIWGYTFGSGTRLTVV.

The chain is built from TRBV5-5 and TRBJ2-3, with 9 bases fitting TRBD1. The CDR3 has 15 amino acids. Germline V lookup: CDR1 SGHKS, CDR2 YYEKEE (reference sequence). Trimming took 3 bases from V and 5 from J; bases not matched to a gene: 7. The CDR3 DNA is TGTGCCAGCAGCTGGGGGGACAGGGACGGAGATACGCAGTATTTT. This gives the protein CASSWGDRDGDTQYF.

The chain is built from TRBV7-2 and TRBJ2-2; 11 nucleotides line up with TRBD1. After removal of 5 bases from V and 5 bases from J, the junction contained 4 bases not matched to a gene. The CDR3 contains 15 residues. CDR1 SGHTA and CDR2 FQGNSA come from the germline V gene. The CDR3 nucleotides read TGTGCCAGCAGCCGGGACAGGGGGTTGACCGGGGAGCTGTTTTTT. Amino acids: CASSRDRGLTGELFF.

The chain links TRBV15 to TRBJ2-4; D not certain. CDR3 length: 16 residues. Germline V gene sequence: CDR1 LNHNV, CDR2 YYDKDF (reference sequence). Trimming removed 3 bases at V and 0 bases at J, with 12 bases between. CDR3 coding DNA: TGTGCCACCAGCAGGGAAGAAGCCTTAGCCAAAAACATTCAGTACTTC. It specifies CATSREEALAKNIQYF.

As regards this clone: Other DNA variants within this sample encode the same CDR3. This chain joins TRBV30 and TRBJ2-1, with 12 bases aligning to TRBD2. This CDR3 has 16 amino acids. The junction had 3 bases not matched to a gene; V was cut back by 0 bases and J by 3 bases. CDR1 GTSNPN and CDR2 SVGIG come from the germline V gene (reference sequence). The CDR3 DNA reads TGTGCCTGGAGTGTCTTGACTAGCGGGAGCTACAATGAGCAGTTCTTC. Its protein is CAWSVLTSGSYNEQFF.

Here the CDR3 reads CASSHPGRNHEQYF. CDR3 sequence (DNA): TGTGCCAGCAGTCACCCGGGACGAAATCACGAGCAGTACTTC. The V and J genes are TRBV2 and TRBJ2-7; D possibly matches TRBD1 or TRBD2 (5 bases each). The CDR3 extends over 14 amino acids. The V gene lost 5 bases and the J gene lost 5 bases, with 16 bases spanning the gap. Germline V gene sequence: CDR1 SNHLY, CDR2 FYNNEI.

The CDR3 is CASSPIPERSEQYF. The CDR3 DNA reads as TGTGCCAGCAGCCCGATTCCTGAGCGAAGCGAGCAGTACTTC. The genes are TRBV7-2 and TRBJ2-7, with unresolved D. Trimming stripped 5 bases from V and 6 bases from J, with 17 bases between. Germline CDR1 SGHTA, CDR2 FQGNSA. The CDR3 is made up of 14 amino acids.

V gene TRBV30 combines with J gene TRBJ1-2; weak D call: TRBD1 (6 bases). The CDR3 loop spans 15 amino acids. From germline, CDR1 is GTSNPN and CDR2 SVGIG (reference sequence). V lost 2 bases and J 2 bases, leaving 15 bases between the germline ends. In DNA, the CDR3 is TGTGCCTGGAGTTTCTCAGGGGCCCCCAACTATGGCTACACCTTC. Its protein is CAWSFSGAPNYGYTF.

The rearrangement links TRBV5-1 to TRBJ2-7, with 10 bases matching TRBD2. Germline CDR1 reads SGHRS; CDR2 reads YFSETQ. The CDR3 spans 14 residues. V was pared by 5 bases and J by 4 bases, with 6 bases of the junction left unmatched. The CDR3 nucleotides are TGCGCCAGCAGTCCGGTAGCGGGAGGTTACGAGCAGTACTTC. As protein: CASSPVAGGYEQYF.

The rearrangement uses TRBV5-1 and TRBJ2-1; D may be TRBD1 (6 bases). V shed 4 bases and J shed 4 bases, with 9 bases lying between them. Germline V gene data show CDR1 as SGHRS and CDR2 as YFSETQ. The CDR3 is 13 residues long. CDR3 DNA sequence: TGCGCCAGCAGCGACAGGAATTACAATGAGCAGTTCTTC. This gives the protein CASSDRNYNEQFF. Full variable domain (outside the CDR3, taken from reference TRBV5-1 and TRBJ2-1): KAGVTQTPRYLIKTRGQQVTLSCSPISGHRSVSWYQQTPGQGLQFLFEYFSETQRNKGNFPGRFSGRQFSNSRSEMNVSTLELGDSALYLCASSDRNYNEQFFGPGTRLTVL.

The chain employs TRBV18 and TRBJ2-2; 8 nucleotides match TRBD1. Germline-derived CDR1 and CDR2 are KGHSH and LQKENI. The ends lost 4 bases at V and 4 bases at J; junction bases unmatched: 11. This CDR3 has 17 residues. Here the CDR3 DNA reads TGTGCCAGCTCACGGGTCGGACAGGGTTCGTTCACCGGGGAGCTGTTTTTT. Translated: CASSRVGQGSFTGELFF.

The chain employs TRBV18 and TRBJ2-5, with D perhaps being TRBD1 or TRBD2 (5 bases each). Germline lookup yields CDR1 KGHSH and CDR2 LQKENI. Between the trimmed V and J ends, which lost 3 bases and 1 base, there was a span of 12 bases. This CDR3 spans 15 amino acids. The CDR3 spells CASSPLAGTQETQYF. CDR3 nucleotides: TGTGCCAGCTCACCCCTGGCAGGGACCCAAGAGACCCAGTACTTC. The full variable domain, completed using reference TRBV18 and TRBJ2-5, is NAGVMQNPRHLVRRRGQEARLRCSPMKGHSHVYWYRQLPEEGLKFMVYLQKENIIDESGMPKERFSAEFPKEGPSILRIQQVVRGDSAAYFCASSPLAGTQETQYFGPGTRLLVL.

J is TRBJ2-1 and V is TRBV27, with TRBD2 identical over 7 bases. The CDR3 is made up of 14 amino acids. The junction had 11 bases not matched to a gene; V was cut back by 3 bases and J by 12 bases. The V gene's germline CDR1 is MNHEY and CDR2 SMNVEV (reference sequence). As DNA, the CDR3 is TGTGCCAGCAGTTTCCAGACGGGGGGTTTTGGGCAGTTCTTC. Its translation: CASSFQTGGFGQFF.

The V gene is TRBV28, the J gene TRBJ2-7, with 9 bases matching TRBD1. V lost 2 bases and J lost 4; bases outside the gene matches: 6. This CDR3 is 15 amino acids long. Germline V lookup: CDR1 MDHEN, CDR2 SYDVKM. CDR3 in amino acids: CASSLRGTGQYEQYF. CDR3 in DNA: TGTGCCAGCAGTTTAAGAGGGACAGGGCAATACGAGCAGTACTTC. Supplemented by reference TRBV28 and TRBJ2-7, the full variable domain reads DVKVTQSSRYLVKRTGEKVFLECVQDMDHENMFWYRQDPGLGLRLIYFSYDVKMKEKGDIPEGYSVSREKKERFSLILESASTNQTSMYLCASSLRGTGQYEQYFGPGTRLTVT.

This chain links TRBV5-5 with TRBJ1-2; possible D gene TRBD1, 5 bases. The CDR3 loop spans 12 amino acids. Trimming removed 4 bases at V and 1 base at J, with 5 bases between. Germline V gene sequence: CDR1 SGHKS, CDR2 YYEKEE (reference sequence). CDR3 in DNA: TGTGCCAGCAGCGACAGTAACTATGGCTACACCTTC. Its translation is CASSDSNYGYTF.